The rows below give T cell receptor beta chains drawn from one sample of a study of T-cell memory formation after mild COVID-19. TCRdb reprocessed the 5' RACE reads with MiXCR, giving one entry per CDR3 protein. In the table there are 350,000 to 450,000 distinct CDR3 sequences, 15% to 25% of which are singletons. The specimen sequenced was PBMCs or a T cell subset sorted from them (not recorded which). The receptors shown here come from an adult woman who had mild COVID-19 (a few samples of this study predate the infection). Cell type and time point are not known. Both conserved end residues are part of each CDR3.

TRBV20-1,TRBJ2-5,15,CSAPPESNLGETQYF
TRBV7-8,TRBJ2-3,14,CASTQREGTDTQYF
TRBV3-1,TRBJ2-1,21,CASSQPRGTGVVHGSYNEQFF
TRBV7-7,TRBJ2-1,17,CASSINPGVAGAFEQFF
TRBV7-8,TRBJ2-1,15,CASSLALGRGLEQFF
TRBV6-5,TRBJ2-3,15,CASKARGTSTDTQYF
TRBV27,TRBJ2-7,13,CATGQQSSYEQYF
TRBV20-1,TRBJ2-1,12,CSARPSSDEQFF
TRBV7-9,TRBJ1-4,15,CASSLQSGINEKLFF
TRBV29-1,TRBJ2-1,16,CSVAKTSGGSYNEQFF
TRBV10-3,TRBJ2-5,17,CAISETLGTSGIQTQYF
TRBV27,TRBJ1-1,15,CASSYGTGTNTEAFF
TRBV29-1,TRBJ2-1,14,CSVAPAGENNEQFF
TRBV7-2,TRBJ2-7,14,CASSTERFFYEQYF
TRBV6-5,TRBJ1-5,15,CASRHRGRGNQPQHF
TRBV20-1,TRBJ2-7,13,CSAPRGQTYEQYF
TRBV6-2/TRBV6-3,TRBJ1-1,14,CASYRTGLNTEAFF
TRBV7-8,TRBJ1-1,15,CASSRMTGKGGEAFF
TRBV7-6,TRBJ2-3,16,CASSLYGGEGTDTQYF
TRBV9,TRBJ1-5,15,CASSVQGQGWEAQHF
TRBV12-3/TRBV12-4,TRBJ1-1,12,CASRKEDRGAFF
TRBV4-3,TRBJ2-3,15,CASSQVWDSTDTQYF
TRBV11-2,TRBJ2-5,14,CASSLEGSQETQYF
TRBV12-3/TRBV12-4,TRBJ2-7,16,CASSLAYVGGVYEQYF
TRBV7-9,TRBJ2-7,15,CASSPRVSENYEQYF
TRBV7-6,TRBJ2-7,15,CASSLETSGAHEQYF
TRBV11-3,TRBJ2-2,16,CASSFEFSGRPGELFF
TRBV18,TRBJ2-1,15,CASSPFKADGSEQFF
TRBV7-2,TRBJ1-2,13,CASSPDSTGGYTF
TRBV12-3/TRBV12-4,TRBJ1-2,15,CASSLPGQGGYGYTF
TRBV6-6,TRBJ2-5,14,CASTYLRTPETQYF
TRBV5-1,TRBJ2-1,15,CASSIAGGSYNEQFF
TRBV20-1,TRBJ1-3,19,CSARDGESGPLASGNTIYF